This T cell receptor (beta chain) was identified in a study of T cell responses to AZD1222 COVID-19 vaccine. CDR1 is PRHDT and CDR2 is FYEKMQ in the germline V gene (reference sequence). The CDR3 sequence is 15 residues long. Trimming removed 7 bases at V and 2 bases at J, with 14 bases between. Measured with immunoSEQ multiplex PCR; TCRdb has only the in-frame clones, and not every one. Of approximately 150,000 clones in the sample, 86% are singletons; the top ten hold about 4.9%. The source was peripheral blood, collected 28 days after the second AZD1222 dose. The receptor comes from an adult who received the AZD1222 COVID-19 vaccine. This chain joins TRBV13 and TRBJ2-2; a possible D gene is TRBD2 (5 bases). The CDR3 is CASTGMRPNTGELFF. The CDR3 DNA follows: TGTGCCAGCACGGGGATGAGGCCTAACACCGGGGAGCTGTTTTTT.